This is a list of T cell receptor beta chains from one sample in a study of cytomegalovirus exposure and HLA in healthy donors. Produced via immunoSEQ multiplex PCR; TCRdb's table is partial and in-frame only. The table lists some 70,000 clones, approximately 70% of them singletons, with about 14% in the top ten. Sequencing was done on a sample of PBMCs. These TCRs come from a male donor in good health and CMV-seropositive. The conserved cysteine and the conserved F or W are not part of the CDR3 here. Clone size appears in some rows only: once, few, many, or a class for an expanded clone.

CDR3 protein | J gene | V gene | clone size
ASSPSGIQYEQY | TRBJ2-7 | TRBV27 | few
ASSLQENTEAF | TRBJ1-1 | TRBV7-2 | NA
ASSSDRGRVSEKLF | TRBJ1-4 | TRBV5-5 | once
ASSSNGEEPQH | TRBJ1-5 | TRBV4-1 | NA
ASAVTSFDTQY | TRBJ2-3 | TRBV6-1 | NA
ASSLQGNSNQPQH | TRBJ1-5 | TRBV5-1 | NA
ASRTGIGNQPQH | TRBJ1-5 | TRBV6-5 | NA
ASSLEGAGELF | TRBJ2-2 | TRBV5-1 | NA
ASTRDNGYEQY | TRBJ2-7 | TRBV28 | NA
ASSQDLGQGMSPLH | TRBJ1-6 | TRBV4-3 | few
ASSLGGTISSYEQY | TRBJ2-7 | TRBV11-2 | NA
ASSLSPGSNQPQH | TRBJ1-5 | TRBV5-1 | NA
ASSEYTANTEAF | TRBJ1-1 | TRBV6-1 | NA
ASSPGGFMNTEAF | TRBJ1-1 | TRBV5-1 | few
ASSRGRGQGSNQPQH | TRBJ1-5 | TRBV19 | NA
ASRRRGGMMNTEAF | TRBJ1-1 | TRBV5-6 | NA
AMGQGNYGYT | TRBJ1-2 | TRBV2 | NA
ASSLAGLAGEGTGELF | TRBJ2-2 | TRBV7-6 | NA
SVARDYPYEQY | TRBJ2-7 | TRBV29-1 | few
ASRYGTGSDTQY | TRBJ2-3 | TRBV2 | NA